This T cell receptor (beta chain) was obtained from a study of blood T cell repertoires in COVID-19. Whole-study context: Samples of COVID-19 (acute and convalescent) were obtained from the United States, Italy and Spain. T cells, B-cell-depleted T cells, or PBMCs supplied cDNA or gDNA.

Per the study methods: Estimation of nucleated cell counts was performed using reference gene primer amplification. The assay was immunoSEQ multiplex PCR, and TCRdb's table has in-frame clones only and misses some. The DNA was the basis for D and trimming; V, J and clone size are from that table. The sample includes some 240,000 clones, 65% to 90% of them seen just once. The CDR3 is 16 residues long. V trimming: 4 bases; J trimming: 6 bases; junction bases outside the gene matches: 11. CDR1 and CDR2 (germline): SGHAT, FQNNGV. The gene calls are TRBV11-2 and TRBJ2-3; 9 bases agree with TRBD1. The clonotype comes from a man aged 45 to 65 with active or convalescent COVID-19. The sequenced material came from peripheral blood. The CDR3 sequence: CASSSFTTGGMDTQYF. The CDR3 DNA reads TGTGCCAGCAGCTCATTTACGACAGGGGGGATGGATACGCAGTATTTT. Combining the CDR3 with reference TRBV11-2 and TRBJ2-3 gives the whole variable domain EAGVAQSPRYKIIEKRQSVAFWCNPISGHATLYWYQQILGQGPKLLIQFQNNGVVDDSQLPKDRFSAERLKGVDSTLKIQPAKLEDSAVYLCASSSFTTGGMDTQYFGPGTRLTVL.